A single sample gave rise to the 24 T cell receptor beta chains below, sequenced in a study of T cell responses to AZD1222 COVID-19 vaccine. Sequencing used immunoSEQ multiplex PCR; TCRdb keeps in-frame clones, though not all of them. Seen here are some 80,000 clones, around 88% observed once, and the top ten hold less than 12%. The specimen comprised peripheral blood, sampled 28 days after the second dose of the MenACWY control vaccine. These receptors came from an adult who received the MenACWY meningococcal vaccine as a control.

This CDR3 is CASSLEGQGSYEQYF. The CDR3, as DNA: TGCGCCAGCAGCTTGGAGGGACAGGGGTCCTACGAGCAGTACTTC. The V and J genes are TRBV5-1 and TRBJ2-7, with 10 bases aligning to TRBD1. This CDR3 has 15 residues. The trim removed 0 bases at V and 1 base at J, leaving 1 base unmatched. Germline V gene lookup returns CDR1 SGHRS and CDR2 YFSETQ.

The chain couples TRBV14 to TRBJ1-1; no reliable D call. The CDR3 is 15 amino acids. The germline CDR1 and CDR2 sequences are SGHDN and FVKESK. Deletions cut 0 bases from V and 0 bases from J, with 8 bases between. The CDR3 spells CASSQDRPMNTEAFF. The DNA of the CDR3 is TGTGCCAGCAGCCAAGACCGGCCGATGAACACTGAAGCTTTCTTT.

The V gene is TRBV30, the J gene TRBJ2-2, with 7 bases fitting TRBD2. The CDR3 covers 14 residues. In germline, CDR1 is GTSNPN, CDR2 SVGIG (reference sequence). J gave up 5 bases and V 2 bases, and 5 bases lay outside the gene matches. The CDR3 nucleotides are TGTGCCTGGAGTTCTAGCGGAGGGACCGGGGAGCTGTTTTTT. It specifies CAWSSSGGTGELFF.

V usage is TRBV19 and J usage is TRBJ2-2, with D uncertain. The V and J ends lost 3 bases and 4 bases respectively, with 9 bases between them. Germline CDR1 LNHDA, CDR2 SQIVND (reference sequence). The CDR3 is 14 residues long. For the CDR3, the DNA is TGTGCCAGTAGTATTGACCGAGCCACCGGGGAGCTGTTTTTT. Translation gives CASSIDRATGELFF.

The rearrangement links TRBV5-4 to TRBJ1-2; D ambiguous. The CDR3 has 16 amino acids. Per germline, CDR1 SGHNT and CDR2 YYREEE (reference sequence). Trimming removed 4 bases at V and 0 bases at J, with 16 bases between. The DNA of the CDR3 is TGTGCCAGCAGCCCGCGTTCGACCTCCCCTAACTATGGCTACACCTTC. Encoded protein: CASSPRSTSPNYGYTF.

The gene calls are TRBV7-9 and TRBJ1-4; no clear D gene. CDR1 SEHNR and CDR2 FQNEAQ come from the germline V gene (reference sequence). The CDR3 has 14 residues. V lost 7 bases, J lost 8 bases, and 17 bases lay in between. The CDR3: CASTRLAGLEKLFF. Here the CDR3 DNA reads TGTGCCAGCACCAGACTAGCCGGCTTAGAAAAACTGTTTTTT.

This chain connects TRBV7-9 to TRBJ2-1, with 10 bases that match TRBD1. Germline V gene data show CDR1 as SEHNR and CDR2 as FQNEAQ (reference sequence). The J segment lost 7 bases and the V segment lost 4 bases, leaving 10 bases of the junction unmatched. This CDR3 contains 16 residues. The CDR3 reads CASSSPDRGMMNEQFF. Here the CDR3 DNA reads TGTGCCAGCAGCTCGCCGGACAGGGGGATGATGAATGAGCAGTTCTTC.

On this clone: The same CDR3 arises from other DNA sequences in this sample as well. CDR3 in amino acids: CASSVAREETQYF. DNA of the CDR3: TGTGCCAGCAGCGTAGCTAGAGAAGAGACCCAGTACTTC. The genes are TRBV9 and TRBJ2-5; D is undetermined. Trimming removed 0 bases at V and 3 bases at J, with 6 bases between. Per the germline V gene, CDR1 is SGDLS and CDR2 is YYNGEE. The CDR3 totals 13 residues. Using reference TRBV9 and TRBJ2-5 for the parts outside the CDR3, the full variable domain is DSGVTQTPKHLITATGQRVTLRCSPRSGDLSVYWYQQSLDQGLQFLIQYYNGEERAKGNILERFSAQQFPDLHSELNLSSLELGDSALYFCASSVAREETQYFGPGTRLLVL.

The chain is built from TRBV10-3 and TRBJ2-1, with D maybe TRBD2 (5 bases). The CDR3 totals 13 residues. The V end was cut by 3 bases, the J end by 7 bases, with 10 bases between. CDR1 and CDR2 from the germline V gene are ENHRY and SYGVKD. The CDR3 DNA reads as TGTGCCATCAGTGATAGCGAGGAGAATGAGCAGTTCTTC. Translation: CAISDSEENEQFF.

The rearrangement links TRBV4-1 to TRBJ1-1; maybe TRBD1 (6 bases). The V end lost 5 bases, the J end lost 5 bases, and 15 bases lay between the germline ends. The CDR3 consists of 14 residues. Germline CDR1 and CDR2: MGHRA and YSYEKL. The CDR3 DNA sequence: TGCGCCAGCAGCGGACCGTTGAGGGGGACTGAAGCTTTCTTT. Residues: CASSGPLRGTEAFF.

The chain uses TRBV4-3 and TRBJ1-2; D remains unclear. V lost 2 bases to trimming and J lost 6 bases, with 10 bases between them. Germline assignment: CDR1 LGHNA and CDR2 YSLEER. The CDR3 is 13 amino acids. The CDR3 region is CASSQSIGDGYTF. CDR3 sequence (DNA): TGCGCCAGCAGCCAAAGCATCGGGGATGGCTACACCTTC.

The chain links TRBV29-1 to TRBJ2-1, with TRBD1 matching 7 bases. This CDR3 has 14 amino acids. Germline V CDR1 and CDR2: SQVTM, ANQGSEA. The J segment lost 2 bases and the V segment lost 6 bases, leaving 7 bases of the junction unmatched. CDR3 bases: TGCAGCGTCACTCAGGGGGTCGCCTACAATGAGCAGTTCTTC. Its protein product is CSVTQGVAYNEQFF.

The chain is built from TRBV2 and TRBJ2-7; the match to TRBD1 covers 9 bases. Per germline, CDR1 SNHLY and CDR2 FYNNEI. The CDR3 spans 14 residues. J lost 2 bases, V lost 10 bases, and 9 bases had no gene match. DNA of the CDR3: TGTGCCATCCAACAGGGGGCACAGCCCTACGAGCAGTACTTC. It encodes CAIQQGAQPYEQYF.

The DNA of the CDR3 is TGTGCCAGCAAACACCAGACGAACACCGGGGAGCTGTTTTTT. Amino acids: CASKHQTNTGELFF. The chain has TRBV2 and TRBJ2-2; no clear D gene. The CDR3 is made up of 14 amino acids. Germline assignment: CDR1 SNHLY and CDR2 FYNNEI. V gave up 7 bases and J gave up 0 bases, with 9 bases separating them.

The J gene is TRBJ1-6, the V gene TRBV6-5; D is possibly TRBD1 (6 bases). Germline-derived CDR1 and CDR2 are MNHEY and SVGAGI. CDR3 length: 13 amino acids. V lost 6 bases and J lost 9, with 12 bases in between. The CDR3 is CASRRDIPSPLHF. For the CDR3, the DNA is TGTGCCAGCAGGAGGGACATCCCTTCACCCCTCCACTTT.

This clone was seen more than once but under ten times. The gene calls are TRBV6-5 and TRBJ1-5; tentatively, D is TRBD1 (6 bases). There are 15 residues in the CDR3. The V gene lost 6 bases and the J gene lost 4 bases, with 16 bases spanning the gap. The germline V gene has CDR1 MNHEY and CDR2 SVGAGI. CDR3 in DNA: TGTGCCAGCAGCCAGACAGGAAGAGAAAATCAGCCCCAGCATTTT. Protein sequence: CASSQTGRENQPQHF.

CDR3 in amino acids: CASSQPSGTSLEQFF. For the CDR3, the DNA is TGTGCCAGCAGTCAACCCTCCGGGACTTCCCTTGAGCAGTTCTTC. The chain links TRBV6-2 or TRBV6-3 to TRBJ2-1, with D perhaps TRBD2 (6 bases). V gave up 5 bases and J gave up 9 bases, with 20 bases separating them. This CDR3 contains 15 residues. Germline CDR1 MNHEY, CDR2 SVGEGT.

The chain couples TRBV30 to TRBJ1-1, with D possibly being TRBD1 (5 bases). V was clipped by 1 base and J by 5 bases, with 11 bases between them. Germline V CDR1 and CDR2: GTSNPN, SVGIG (reference sequence). There are 13 residues in the CDR3. CDR3 nucleotides: TGTGCCTGGAGTGCAGGGCAGGATACTGAAGCTTTCTTT. This codes for CAWSAGQDTEAFF.

This rearrangement joins TRBV9 to TRBJ2-1; tentatively, D is TRBD2 (5 bases). Trimming took off 0 bases at V and 0 bases at J, with 7 bases between the two ends. Germline V CDR1 and CDR2: SGDLS, YYNGEE. CDR3 length: 15 amino acids. The CDR3 region has the DNA TGTGCCAGCAGCGTAGTAGGGAGCTCCTACAATGAGCAGTTCTTC. This gives the protein CASSVVGSSYNEQFF. Looking up the rest from reference TRBV9 and TRBJ2-1 gives the full variable domain: DSGVTQTPKHLITATGQRVTLRCSPRSGDLSVYWYQQSLDQGLQFLIQYYNGEERAKGNILERFSAQQFPDLHSELNLSSLELGDSALYFCASSVVGSSYNEQFFGPGTRLTVL.

The V call is TRBV19, the J call TRBJ1-2, with D possibly TRBD1 on 5 matching bases. Germline CDR1 is LNHDA and CDR2 is SQIVND (reference sequence). Deletions cut 3 bases from V and 2 bases from J, with 7 bases between. The CDR3 spans 13 residues. CDR3 sequence (DNA): TGTGCCAGTAGTATGGGGCAGAACTATGGCTACACCTTC. Its protein product is CASSMGQNYGYTF.

The V call is TRBV28, the J call TRBJ2-1; no firm D call. Germline-derived CDR1 and CDR2 are MDHEN and SYDVKM. The V end was cut by 7 bases, the J end by 8 bases, with 21 bases between. The CDR3 extends over 15 amino acids. CDR3 in amino acids: CASTLKAEVGYEQFF. The DNA for the CDR3 is TGTGCCAGCACCCTAAAGGCCGAGGTGGGTTATGAGCAGTTCTTC.

The V call is TRBV2, the J call TRBJ1-2, with 8 bases matching TRBD1. The germline CDR1 and CDR2 sequences are SNHLY and FYNNEI. V lost 1 base and J lost 1; bases outside the gene matches: 2. There are 15 residues in the CDR3. CDR3 DNA sequence: TGTGCCAGCAGTGAAGGGGACAGGAGTAACTATGGCTACACCTTC. It specifies CASSEGDRSNYGYTF.

The J gene is TRBJ1-2, the V gene TRBV14; possibly TRBD1 for D (6 bases). The ends were cut back, 4 bases at V and 7 bases at J, with 16 bases in the middle. The CDR3 covers 14 residues. The germline V gene encodes CDR1 SGHDN and CDR2 FVKESK. The CDR3 protein is CASSRSTGTRGYTF. CDR3 sequence (DNA): TGTGCCAGCAGCCGTTCAACAGGGACACGTGGCTACACCTTC.

The rearrangement links TRBV19 to TRBJ1-5, with D tentatively TRBD1 (5 bases). V was cut by 5 bases and J by 7 bases, with 15 bases left in between. Germline-derived CDR1 and CDR2 are LNHDA and SQIVND (reference sequence). This CDR3 contains 14 residues. CDR3 sequence: CASSGQGYLQPQHF. DNA of the CDR3: TGTGCCAGTAGTGGGCAGGGATATCTCCAGCCCCAGCATTTT.